The 3 T cell receptor beta chains below all came from one sample that was sequenced in a study of regulatory T cells in long-lasting Graves disease. iRepertoire HTBI primers and Arm-PCR of CDR3 regions built TCR beta libraries. TCRdb fed the multiplex PCR reads into MiXCR, producing one record per CDR3 protein. The data hold 530,000 or so distinct CDR3 sequences, with about 13% observed a single time. Time point of the sample: newly diagnosed GD, antithyroid drugs for less than 3 months. Generation of the TCR library employed RNA extracted from PBMCs. These data were also reused for a study on T cells in Graves' hyperthyroidism and ophthalmopathy.

The source material was peripheral blood mononuclear cells (PBMCs), sampled at new diagnosis, from a patient treated with antithyroid drugs. These receptors came from a man in his thirties or forties with Graves disease.

This clonotype was detected only a few times. The chain employs TRBV5-4 and TRBJ2-4; 13 bases are a match to TRBD2. Germline V gives CDR1 SGHNT, CDR2 YYREEE (reference sequence). The V and J ends lost 4 bases and 8 bases, in that order; junction bases with no gene match: 6. The CDR3 has 15 amino acids. The CDR3 region is CASSERTSGSYIQYF. CDR3 sequence (DNA): TGTGCCAGCAGCGAGCGGACTAGCGGGAGTTACATTCAGTACTTC.

This clonotype showed up many times. The V and J genes are TRBV27 and TRBJ2-3; D not certain. CDR3 length: 14 residues. Trimming shortened V by 5 bases and J by 3 bases, and 12 bases separated the two germline ends. Germline V lookup: CDR1 MNHEY, CDR2 SMNVEV (reference sequence). The CDR3: CASSPRGMTDTQYF. The CDR3 bases are TGTGCCAGCAGTCCACGCGGAATGACAGATACGCAGTATTTT.

This clonotype was found many times. V gene TRBV16 combines with J gene TRBJ1-1; D remains unclear. The CDR3 extends over 14 amino acids. V lost 4 bases and J 6 bases, leaving 15 bases between the germline ends. Germline assignment: CDR1 KGHSY and CDR2 FQNENV. CDR3 DNA: TGTGCCAGCAGCCCCCAAGGGTGGGGTGCTGAAGCTTTCTTT. Amino acids: CASSPQGWGAEAFF.